The clone carrying this T cell receptor beta chain was seen many times. As yet, its antigen is unknown. Both iRepertoire HTBI primers and Arm-PCR of CDR3 regions were used to build the TCR beta libraries. TCRdb redid the calling of the multiplex PCR reads with MiXCR, one entry per CDR3 protein. The profile shows roughly 530,000 distinct CDR3 sequences, around 16% of them singletons. The sample comes from a study of regulatory T cells in long-lasting Graves disease. Germline V gives CDR1 SGHTA, CDR2 FQGNSA. The CDR3 extends over 14 amino acids. The germline V and J ends were trimmed by 5 bases and 8 bases, with 16 bases remaining between them. Time point noted: newly diagnosed GD, antithyroid drugs for less than 3 months. From RNA extracted from PBMCs, the TCR library was made. General study findings and limits: Lower TCR diversity was seen in persistent Graves' patients than in newly diagnosed ones. TRBV28, TRBJ1-2 and TRBJ2-5 were favored in persistent disease.

This same sample was also part of a study on T cells in Graves' hyperthyroidism and ophthalmopathy. As reported in that work: First-round RT-PCR targeting the TCR CDR3 was performed with the HTBI primer set.

Sequenced here: peripheral blood mononuclear cells (PBMCs), sampled at new diagnosis, from a patient treated with antithyroid drugs. The chain uses TRBV7-2 and TRBJ2-1; D perhaps matches TRBD2 (5 bases). The clonotype originates from a woman in her forties or fifties with Graves disease. The CDR3 here is CASSLGLPWDEQFF. In DNA, the CDR3 is TGTGCCAGCAGCCTAGGACTCCCTTGGGATGAGCAGTTCTTC.